This T cell receptor beta chain was identified in a study of blood T cell repertoires in COVID-19. At the level of the study: The United States, Italy and Spain supplied acute and convalescent COVID-19 samples.

Germline CDR1 and CDR2: SGHDT and YYEEEE. The CDR3 runs to 15 residues. J was trimmed by 4 bases and V by 4 bases; bases with no gene match: 8. Original analysis: For nucleated cells, counts were estimated from reference gene primer amplification. Sequencing was performed with immunoSEQ multiplex PCR; in TCRdb, only in-frame clones are kept and a portion is missing. V, J and clone size were drawn from that table, and D and trimming were deduced from the DNA. The table lists about 100,000 clones, 87% of them singletons. Sequenced input: peripheral blood. The rearrangement uses TRBV5-6 and TRBJ2-1, with 7 bases that match TRBD1. The receptor's source is a man aged 30 to 39 in a cohort sampled during active COVID-19. CDR3 loop: CASSAWGTAYNEQFF. In nucleotides, the CDR3 is TGTGCCAGCAGCGCTTGGGGGACAGCTTACAATGAGCAGTTCTTC.